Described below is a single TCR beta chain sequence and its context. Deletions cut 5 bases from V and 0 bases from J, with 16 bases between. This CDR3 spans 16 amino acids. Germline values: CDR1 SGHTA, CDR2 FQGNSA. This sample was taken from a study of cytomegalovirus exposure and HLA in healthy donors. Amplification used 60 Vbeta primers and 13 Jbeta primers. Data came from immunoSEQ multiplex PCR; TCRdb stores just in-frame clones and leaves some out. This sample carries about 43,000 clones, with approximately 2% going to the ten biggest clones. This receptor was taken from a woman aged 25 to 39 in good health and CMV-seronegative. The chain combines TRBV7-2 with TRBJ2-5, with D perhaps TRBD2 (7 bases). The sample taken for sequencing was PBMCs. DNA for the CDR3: TGTGCCAGCAGCCCAGGCAGGGGAGGGAACCAAGAGACCCAGTACTTC. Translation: CASSPGRGGNQETQYF.